This section outlines one T cell receptor beta chain sequence together with its context. Followed longitudinally, the Seattle patients had been enrolled during active infection. The germline gives CDR1 ENHRY, CDR2 SYGVKD. This CDR3 spans 13 amino acids. Trimming took off 4 bases at V and 12 bases at J, with 16 bases between the two ends. Original handling: Quantification of nucleated cells was approximated via reference gene primer amplification. Profiling relied on immunoSEQ multiplex PCR, and the TCRdb table lists in-frame clones only, not all of them. Clone size and the V and J calls come from that table; the DNA yielded D and trimming. The sample contains approximately 170,000 clones, around nine tenths of which appear only once. The sample belongs to a study of blood T cell repertoires in COVID-19. Background on the study: Samples of COVID-19 (acute and convalescent) were obtained from the United States, Italy and Spain. Sources were T cells, B-cell-depleted T cells, or PBMCs; the material itself was cDNA or gDNA.

This sequence joins TRBV10-3 and TRBJ2-1; a possible D gene is TRBD2 (6 bases). The sample consisted of peripheral blood. The clonotype was recovered from a woman over 75 with COVID-19, enrolled during active disease. CDR3 in amino acids: CAISGGTGDLQFF. CDR3 coding DNA: TGTGCCATCAGTGGTGGTACGGGGGACTTGCAGTTCTTC.